These 27 T cell receptor beta chains came from one sample sequenced in a study of neurological immune-mediated disorders (dated by TCRdb to the late 2010s). Libraries were constructed by 5' RACE. Sequencing was carried out with an Illumina HiSeq 2500. The public sequencing data were trimmed at Q25 with fastp and processed into clonotypes with MiXCR by TCRdb, which kept only in-frame beta chains. Rows with a matching CDR3 protein are joined into one entry that keeps the most common DNA and genes. A total of around 42,000 distinct CDR3 sequences appear in this sample, around an eighth of them only once. Jointly, the top ten make up over 10% of the sample. The sample's time point label, decoded: longitudinal time-point 3. The sample was PBMCs. These receptors were collected from a man between 25 and 39 years old in good health.

This clonotype was observed at least ten times. This chain connects TRBV7-9 to TRBJ2-7; TRBD1 aligns across 10 bases. V shed 1 base, J shed 5 bases, and the junction held 2 bases outside the gene matches. The germline V gene encodes CDR1 SEHNR and CDR2 FQNEAQ (reference sequence). This CDR3 comprises 14 residues. The CDR3 loop is CASSLEGQGDEQYF. The CDR3 DNA sequence: TGTGCCAGCAGCTTAGAAGGACAGGGGGACGAGCAGTACTTC.

In this sample, this clonotype turned up many times. The chain has TRBV20-1 and TRBJ2-1; 10 nucleotides line up with TRBD2. The CDR3 spans 15 residues. V shed 4 bases, J shed 3 bases, and the junction held 6 bases outside the gene matches. CDR1 is DFQATT, CDR2 SNEGSKA, per germline (reference sequence). The CDR3 sequence is CSAKIAGGDYNEQFF. CDR3 DNA sequence: TGCAGTGCTAAGATAGCGGGAGGCGACTACAATGAGCAGTTCTTC.

This clonotype has at least ten counts. The rearrangement joins TRBV6-5 to TRBJ2-1; 8 nucleotides line up with TRBD1. The CDR3 covers 18 residues. The germline gives CDR1 MNHEY, CDR2 SVGAGI. Trimming removed 0 bases from V and 0 bases from J; junction bases left unmatched: 7. For the CDR3, the DNA is TGTGCCAGCAGTTACTCGTTGACAGGGGCCCTCTCCTACAATGAGCAGTTCTTC. Its protein is CASSYSLTGALSYNEQFF.

This clonotype was counted at least ten times. The CDR3 sequence is CASRQQGATEAFF. The CDR3 DNA sequence: TGTGCCAGCAGACAACAGGGGGCCACTGAAGCTTTCTTT. The rearrangement joins TRBV14 to TRBJ1-1; TRBD1 agrees at 9 bases. The CDR3 totals 13 residues. From germline, CDR1 is SGHDN and CDR2 FVKESK. Unmatched junction bases numbered 3, after V lost 6 bases and J lost 4 bases.

This clonotype was seen at least ten times. The rearrangement uses TRBV9 and TRBJ2-1, with unresolved D. CDR1 SGDLS and CDR2 YYNGEE come from the germline V gene. The CDR3 is 15 residues long. V lost 0 bases, J lost 0 bases, and 7 bases lay in between. In DNA form, the CDR3 reads TGTGCCAGCAGCGTAGAGACGGTCTCCTACAATGAGCAGTTCTTC. Translating gives CASSVETVSYNEQFF.

The chain has TRBV20-1 and TRBJ2-7; 8 bases agree with TRBD2. Unmatched junction bases numbered 10, after V lost 4 bases and J lost 5 bases. This CDR3 is built from 14 residues. CDR1 and CDR2 (germline): DFQATT, SNEGSKA (reference sequence). CDR3 region: CSAMDSGISNEQYF. The CDR3 bases are TGCAGTGCTATGGATAGCGGGATAAGCAACGAGCAGTACTTC.

The genes are TRBV10-3 and TRBJ2-2; D is undetermined. This CDR3 has 16 residues. Between the trimmed V and J ends, which lost 4 bases and 14 bases, there was a span of 26 bases. Germline V CDR1 and CDR2: ENHRY, SYGVKD. CDR3: CAISVKNGPNTVDLFF. For the CDR3, the DNA is TGTGCCATCAGTGTGAAAAACGGACCGAACACCGTGGATCTGTTTTTT.

Ten or more counts support this clonotype. V gene TRBV7-2 combines with J gene TRBJ2-7; D not resolved. Germline V gene sequence: CDR1 SGHTA, CDR2 FQGNSA. This CDR3 is 13 amino acids long. Between the trimmed V and J ends, which lost 4 bases and 0 bases, there was a span of 7 bases. CDR3 sequence (DNA): TGTGCCAGCAGCTACGGTATCTCCTACGAGCAGTACTTC. It specifies CASSYGISYEQYF.

This clonotype was seen at least ten times. The rearrangement joins TRBV5-4 to TRBJ2-3; TRBD2 matches at 8 bases. CDR3 length: 15 amino acids. Germline assignment: CDR1 SGHNT and CDR2 YYREEE (reference sequence). The ends lost 0 bases at V and 5 bases at J; junction bases unmatched: 5. CDR3 residues: CASSLGVGRVDTQYF. The CDR3 region has the DNA TGTGCCAGCAGCTTGGGCGTCGGGAGGGTAGATACGCAGTATTTT.

The chain joins TRBV28 to TRBJ1-2; TRBD1 matches 8 bases. This CDR3 is 15 amino acids long. CDR1 and CDR2 (germline): MDHEN, SYDVKM. V trimming: 4 bases; J trimming: 3 bases; junction bases outside the gene matches: 7. The CDR3 DNA reads as TGTGCCAGCAGTTCCGCAGGGGGCGGATACTATGGCTACACCTTC. Encoded protein: CASSSAGGGYYGYTF.

For the CDR3, the DNA is TGCGCCAGCAGCTTGTCAGGGTCGGACACCGGGGAGCTGTTTTTT. Residues: CASSLSGSDTGELFF. This chain joins TRBV5-1 and TRBJ2-2, with D tentatively TRBD1 (5 bases). CDR1 SGHRS and CDR2 YFSETQ come from the germline V gene. Trimming cost V 1 base and J 3 bases, with 10 bases left between them. This CDR3 contains 15 residues.

This clonotype was found many times. The chain is built from TRBV5-1 and TRBJ2-3; D is uncertain. V was cut by 4 bases and J by 2 bases, with 5 bases left in between. From germline, CDR1 is SGHRS and CDR2 YFSETQ. The CDR3 has 12 amino acids. The DNA of the CDR3 is TGCGCCAGCAGCCGCCCCACAGATACGCAGTATTTT. Its protein is CASSRPTDTQYF.

In its sample, this clonotype was seen many times. The CDR3 here is CASSPAGLREETQYF. The CDR3 bases are TGTGCCAGCAGCCCAGCGGGGTTGAGGGAAGAGACCCAGTACTTC. The chain uses TRBV14 and TRBJ2-5; 7 nucleotides line up with TRBD2. This CDR3 is 15 amino acids long. Germline V gene sequence: CDR1 SGHDN, CDR2 FVKESK. Trimming cost V 4 bases and J 3 bases; bases outside gene matches: 8.

This clonotype was observed many times. The V gene is TRBV7-9, the J gene TRBJ2-2; D possibly corresponds to TRBD2 (5 bases). CDR3 size: 15 residues. Germline V lookup: CDR1 SEHNR, CDR2 FQNEAQ (reference sequence). V lost 0 bases and J lost 6, with 11 bases in between. The CDR3: CASSLAGELAGELFF. The CDR3 nucleotides read TGTGCCAGCAGCTTAGCGGGAGAGCTTGCCGGGGAGCTGTTTTTT. Combining the CDR3 with reference TRBV7-9 and TRBJ2-2 gives the whole variable domain DTGVSQNPRHKITKRGQNVTFRCDPISEHNRLYWYRQTLGQGPEFLTYFQNEAQLEKSRLLSDRFSAERPKGSFSTLEIQRTEQGDSAMYLCASSLAGELAGELFFGEGSRLTVL.

There are many counts of this clonotype. V and J are TRBV7-2 and TRBJ2-7, with D unresolved. The V gene's germline CDR1 is SGHTA and CDR2 FQGNSA. Trimming removed 3 bases from V and 5 bases from J, with 8 bases in between. The CDR3 has 12 residues. In nucleotides, the CDR3 is TGTGCCAGCAGCTTGGGTTTCGACGAGCAGTACTTC. Amino acid sequence: CASSLGFDEQYF.

This chain connects TRBV7-6 to TRBJ2-7; 8 bases align to TRBD2. This CDR3 region has 14 residues. CDR1 is SGHVS and CDR2 is FNYEAQ in the germline V gene. V dropped 1 base and J dropped 4; count of bases not matched to a gene: 3. CDR3: CASSLDGGAYEQYF. In DNA form, the CDR3 reads TGTGCCAGCAGCTTAGACGGGGGGGCATACGAGCAGTACTTC.

This clonotype showed up just a few times. J is TRBJ1-2 and V is TRBV11-2; TRBD1 aligns across 7 bases. In germline, CDR1 is SGHAT, CDR2 FQNNGV. The CDR3 length is 15 residues. The V and J ends lost 5 bases and 0 bases, in that order; junction bases with no gene match: 6. The CDR3 protein is CASSLDRASNYGYTF. CDR3 sequence (DNA): TGTGCCAGCAGCCTCGACAGGGCTTCTAACTATGGCTACACCTTC.

This clonotype has a count of ten or more. The J gene is TRBJ2-1, the V gene TRBV10-3, with TRBD2 matching 14 bases. The CDR3 extends over 15 amino acids. The germline CDR1 and CDR2 sequences are ENHRY and SYGVKD. V was pared by 4 bases and J by 10 bases, with 6 bases of the junction left unmatched. The CDR3 sequence is CAISAGLAGAREQFF. CDR3 coding DNA: TGTGCCATCAGTGCGGGACTAGCGGGAGCAAGGGAGCAGTTCTTC.

The table lists this clonotype with a few counts. This chain links TRBV11-2 with TRBJ2-1; possibly TRBD1 or TRBD2 for D (5 bases each). Trimming removed 6 bases at V and 4 bases at J, with 13 bases between. Per the germline V gene, CDR1 is SGHAT and CDR2 is FQNNGV. CDR3 size: 14 residues. The CDR3 protein is CASRRGAGYNEQFF. CDR3 in DNA: TGTGCCAGCAGAAGGGGAGCCGGTTACAATGAGCAGTTCTTC. The variable domain in full, with the rest retrieved from reference TRBV11-2 and TRBJ2-1, is EAGVAQSPRYKIIEKRQSVAFWCNPISGHATLYWYQQILGQGPKLLIQFQNNGVVDDSQLPKDRFSAERLKGVDSTLKIQPAKLEDSAVYLCASRRGAGYNEQFFGPGTRLTVL.

A few counts support this clonotype. The chain joins TRBV19 to TRBJ1-5; weak D call: TRBD1 (5 bases). Trimming shortened V by 3 bases and J by 6 bases, and 12 bases separated the two germline ends. The CDR3 has 14 amino acids. The germline V gene encodes CDR1 LNHDA and CDR2 SQIVND (reference sequence). Written as DNA, the CDR3 is TGTGCCAGTAGTATGGTTCTCGGGGGTCAGCCCCAGCATTTT. As protein: CASSMVLGGQPQHF.

The sample holds many counts of this clonotype. The chain is built from TRBV28 and TRBJ1-1, with D perhaps TRBD1 (5 bases). The V and J ends lost 2 bases and 6 bases respectively, with 13 bases between them. CDR3 size: 14 residues. Germline V gene data show CDR1 as MDHEN and CDR2 as SYDVKM. CDR3 amino acids: CASSLDPGQAEAFF. The CDR3 DNA follows: TGTGCCAGCAGTTTAGATCCAGGGCAGGCTGAAGCTTTCTTT.

As to this clonotype: The DNA is omitted, as the CDR3 cannot be located on it reliably, and the CDR3 follows TCRdb's listing. This chain uses TRBV7-7 with TRBJ2-3; the table's D call of TRBD1 was not tested on the DNA. The length of the CDR3 is 21 amino acids, counting both ends. Germline CDR1 SSHAT, CDR2 FNYEAQ (reference sequence). CDR3 loop: CASSIYLCSVGGLVVTDTQYF.

This clonotype was found many times. V usage is TRBV6-1 and J usage is TRBJ2-7; no definite D call. V lost 2 bases to trimming and J lost 3 bases, with 5 bases between them. The CDR3 is 12 residues long. Germline-derived CDR1 and CDR2 are MNHNS and SASEGT. Here the CDR3 DNA reads TGTGCCAGCAGTGAATCCCGCTACGAGCAGTACTTC. Protein: CASSESRYEQYF.

There are many counts of this clonotype. The rearrangement links TRBV7-2 to TRBJ2-2; 8 positions match TRBD2. This CDR3 spans 16 amino acids. From germline, CDR1 is SGHTA and CDR2 FQGNSA. Unmatched junction bases numbered 13, after V lost 8 bases and J lost 5 bases. CDR3 in amino acids: CASQKYSGRGTGELFF. DNA of the CDR3: TGTGCCAGCCAAAAATACAGCGGGAGAGGGACCGGGGAGCTGTTTTTT.

This clonotype came up many times. The chain couples TRBV18 to TRBJ2-2, with 9 bases matching TRBD1. V shed 3 bases and J 5 bases; nucleotides not matched to a gene: 4. CDR1 is KGHSH, CDR2 LQKENI, per germline. This CDR3 has 15 amino acids. This CDR3 is CASSPRDRVTGELFF. The CDR3 nucleotides are TGTGCCAGCTCACCGCGGGACAGGGTAACCGGGGAGCTGTTTTTT.

This clonotype was found many times. The V gene is TRBV24-1, the J gene TRBJ2-7; the match to TRBD1 covers 11 bases. Trimming took 2 bases from V and 3 from J; bases not matched to a gene: 5. Germline lookup yields CDR1 KGHDR and CDR2 SFDVKD. This CDR3 is 16 amino acids long. The CDR3 DNA sequence: TGTGCCACCAGTGATTCCCCCGGGACAGGGGGCTACGAGCAGTACTTC. Translating it yields CATSDSPGTGGYEQYF.

This clonotype has ten or more counts. The genes are TRBV6-5 and TRBJ2-7, with D unclear. Germline V gene lookup returns CDR1 MNHEY and CDR2 SVGAGI. This CDR3 is 16 amino acids long. V gave up 3 bases and J gave up 4 bases, with 19 bases separating them. Here the CDR3 DNA reads TGTGCCAGCAGTTATGCCCTTAGGGTAATCATTTACGAGCAGTACTTC. Translation gives CASSYALRVIIYEQYF.